These T cell receptor beta chains were read from a single sample in a study of memory CD4+ T cells and cytomegalovirus serostatus. Libraries were prepared by immunoSEQ multiplex PCR; TCRdb keeps only in-frame clonotypes and omits some of them. Of 55,000 or so clones in the sample, around 88% are singletons; the top ten hold roughly 2%. Sequenced input: memory CD4+ T cells from blood. These receptors were collected from an adult in good health and CMV-seropositive. Both conserved end residues are part of each CDR3. D genes are given only for firm matches. Expanded clones get a size class; other rows say once, few or many, or leave the size out.

D: TRBD1; size: .; J: TRBJ1-2; V: TRBV7-9; DNA: TGTGCCAGCAGCCTCAGGGGGAACTATGGCTACACCTTC; CDR3: CASSLRGNYGYTF
D: .; size: .; J: TRBJ1-1; V: TRBV7-9; DNA: TGTGCCAGCAGCTTGAGAGAGAACACTGAAGCTTTCTTT; CDR3: CASSLRENTEAFF
D: TRBD2; size: .; J: TRBJ2-3; V: TRBV6-1; DNA: TGTGCCAGCAGTGTGACTAGCGGGAGTGCCTCAGATACGCAGTATTTT; CDR3: CASSVTSGSASDTQYF
D: .; size: few; J: TRBJ2-7; V: TRBV7-8; DNA: TGTGCCAGCAGCGTCCTGGGCCACGAGCAGTACTTC; CDR3: CASSVLGHEQYF
D: .; size: few; J: TRBJ1-2; V: TRBV7-9; DNA: TGTGCCAGCAGCACTGGAGCTAACTATGGCTACACCTTC; CDR3: CASSTGANYGYTF
D: TRBD2; size: .; J: TRBJ2-5; V: TRBV5-1; DNA: TGCGCCAGCAGCGGGGGACTAGCGGGAGGGGAGACCCAGTACTTC; CDR3: CASSGGLAGGETQYF
D: .; size: .; J: TRBJ1-1; V: TRBV27; DNA: TGTGCCAGCAGTCTAGGGATTGCGAACACTGAAGCTTTCTTT; CDR3: CASSLGIANTEAFF
D: .; size: .; J: TRBJ2-1; V: TRBV6-1; DNA: TGTGCCAGCAGCGAAGTAGGGCCCGTGGGGAGTGAGCAGTTCTTC; CDR3: CASSEVGPVGSEQFF
D: .; size: .; J: TRBJ2-3; V: TRBV5-1; DNA: TGCGCCAGCAGCTTCCAGGTACTCACAGATACGCAGTATTTT; CDR3: CASSFQVLTDTQYF
D: .; size: .; J: TRBJ1-1; V: TRBV7-3; DNA: TGTGCCAGCAGCTTAAGTGGCCGGGCCACTGAAGCTTTCTTT; CDR3: CASSLSGRATEAFF
D: TRBD1; size: .; J: TRBJ2-5; V: TRBV7-9; DNA: TGTGCCAGCAGCTTAGGTTGGGAGGCAGGGGGCCTCCAGGAGACCCAGTACTTC; CDR3: CASSLGWEAGGLQETQYF
D: TRBD2; size: .; J: TRBJ2-3; V: TRBV7-3; DNA: TGTGCCAGCAGCCCAGGCCCGGTAGCGGGGATTGAAACGCAGTATTTT; CDR3: CASSPGPVAGIETQYF
D: TRBD1; size: .; J: TRBJ1-2; V: TRBV19; DNA: TGTGCCAGTAGCCTAACACAGGGGCTGGGGAACTATGGCTACACCTTC; CDR3: CASSLTQGLGNYGYTF
D: TRBD1; size: once; J: TRBJ2-7; V: TRBV7-2; DNA: TGTGCCAGCAGCTCCACCGGGACAGGGGTTGGCTACGAGCAGTACTTC; CDR3: CASSSTGTGVGYEQYF
D: .; size: .; J: TRBJ2-2; V: TRBV19; DNA: TGTGCCAGTACGGGCACCGTTGACACCGGGGAGCTGTTTTTT; CDR3: CASTGTVDTGELFF
D: TRBD1; size: .; J: TRBJ2-2; V: TRBV4-2; DNA: TGTGCCAGCAGCCAAGCGGGACAGGTCACCGGGGAGCTGTTTTTT; CDR3: CASSQAGQVTGELFF
D: TRBD2; size: few; J: TRBJ2-3; V: TRBV2; DNA: TGTGCCAGCAGGTCATGGGGGACTAGCGGGAGCACAGATACGCAGTATTTT; CDR3: CASRSWGTSGSTDTQYF
D: .; size: .; J: TRBJ2-1; V: TRBV18; DNA: TGTGCCAGCTCACCACGGGCGGGCTCCTACAATGAGCAGTTCTTC; CDR3: CASSPRAGSYNEQFF
D: TRBD2; size: .; J: TRBJ2-1; V: TRBV19; DNA: TGTGCCAGTAGTATCGGGACTAGAATCTTCAATGAGCAGTTCTTC; CDR3: CASSIGTRIFNEQFF
D: TRBD2; size: .; J: TRBJ2-1; V: TRBV11-2; DNA: TGTGCCAGCAGCTTAGATCCCGGGGAGACTAGCGGGCTGAATGAGCAGTTCTTC; CDR3: CASSLDPGETSGLNEQFF
D: .; size: .; J: TRBJ1-2; V: TRBV7-3; DNA: TGTGCCAGCAGCCCAGGAGGGACAAGTTATGGCTACACCTTC; CDR3: CASSPGGTSYGYTF
D: .; size: .; J: TRBJ2-7; V: TRBV15; DNA: TGTGCCACCAGCAGAGAAGGGACTGGCTCCTACGAGCAGTACTTC; CDR3: CATSREGTGSYEQYF
D: .; size: .; J: TRBJ2-5; V: TRBV19; DNA: TGTGCCTGCTCTACAGGGAAGTTAGAGACCCAGTACTTC; CDR3: CACSTGKLETQYF
D: .; size: .; J: TRBJ1-5; V: TRBV2; DNA: TGTGCCAGCAGCTCTGACAAATTAAACCTTCAGCCCCAGCATTTT; CDR3: CASSSDKLNLQPQHF
D: TRBD1; size: .; J: TRBJ1-2; V: TRBV28; DNA: TGTGCCAGCAGTTCCGGGACAGGGTTGGGTCTAGCGGAAGGCTACACCTTC; CDR3: CASSSGTGLGLAEGYTF
D: .; size: once; J: TRBJ2-7; V: TRBV15; DNA: TGTGCCACCAGCAGAGATTATGGGGGTGCGGCCGAGCAGTACTTC; CDR3: CATSRDYGGAAEQYF
D: .; size: .; J: TRBJ2-7; V: TRBV10-3; DNA: TGTGCCATGGGGGCCGCTCGGGGGGAGCAGTACTTC; CDR3: CAMGAARGEQYF
D: .; size: .; J: TRBJ1-1; V: TRBV7-9; DNA: TGTGCCAGCAGCTTGACAGAATTGAACACTGAAGCTTTCTTT; CDR3: CASSLTELNTEAFF
D: .; size: .; J: TRBJ1-4; V: TRBV11-2; DNA: TGTGCCAGCAGCTTAGGGGACATAGCTGAAAAACTGTTTTTT; CDR3: CASSLGDIAEKLFF
D: .; size: .; J: TRBJ1-1; V: TRBV6-6; DNA: TGTGCCAGCAGTTCTCTAGGGACAAGGAACACTGAAGCTTTCTTT; CDR3: CASSSLGTRNTEAFF
D: .; size: once; J: TRBJ1-1; V: TRBV7-6; DNA: TGTGCCAGCAGCTTAGCTTCTTCCGGGACATGGGCTTTCTTT; CDR3: CASSLASSGTWAFF
D: TRBD1; size: .; J: TRBJ2-1; V: TRBV5-1; DNA: TGCGCCAGCAGTTTGAATACAGGGGGCTCCTACAATGAGCAGTTCTTC; CDR3: CASSLNTGGSYNEQFF
D: .; size: .; J: TRBJ1-4; V: TRBV7-2; DNA: TGTGCCAGCAGTTACGACATTGGATCTAATGAAAAACTGTTTTTT; CDR3: CASSYDIGSNEKLFF
D: .; size: .; J: TRBJ2-7; V: TRBV10-3; DNA: TGTGCCATCAGCGAGTACTACGAGCAGTACTTC; CDR3: CAISEYYEQYF
D: .; size: once; J: TRBJ2-5; V: TRBV5-1; DNA: TGCGCCAGCAGCTTGGCCTCAGAGACCCAGTACTTC; CDR3: CASSLASETQYF
D: .; size: once; J: TRBJ1-2; V: TRBV2; DNA: TGTGCCAGCAGTGGAATTGGAAAAACCTATGGCTACACCTTC; CDR3: CASSGIGKTYGYTF
D: .; size: once; J: TRBJ2-7; V: TRBV7-2; DNA: TGTGCCAGCAGCTTGGGACCCCGGGTGGAGCAGTACTTC; CDR3: CASSLGPRVEQYF
D: TRBD2; size: once; J: TRBJ2-3; V: TRBV10-1; DNA: TGCGCCAGCACCTTCCGACTAGCGGGAATTAACACAGATACGCAGTATTTT; CDR3: CASTFRLAGINTDTQYF
D: .; size: .; J: TRBJ1-4; V: TRBV19; DNA: TGTGCCAGTAGTCATCAAGCAACTAATGAAAAACTGTTTTTT; CDR3: CASSHQATNEKLFF
D: TRBD1; size: .; J: TRBJ1-3; V: TRBV19; DNA: TGTGCCAGTAGTACCCTGCTCAGGGGGCGAGCTGGAAACACCATATATTTT; CDR3: CASSTLLRGRAGNTIYF
D: .; size: .; J: TRBJ2-2; V: TRBV11-1; DNA: TGTGCCAGCAGCTTAGGATCAGGGAACACCGGGGAGCTGTTTTTT; CDR3: CASSLGSGNTGELFF
D: TRBD2; size: .; J: TRBJ2-7; V: TRBV11-2; DNA: TGTGCCAGCAGCTTGACTAGCGGGAGCCTTAAGCACGAGCAGTACTTC; CDR3: CASSLTSGSLKHEQYF